This record covers a single T cell receptor beta chain. Its antigen is currently unknown. The CDR3 totals 15 residues. The J segment lost 2 bases and the V segment lost 5 bases, leaving 7 bases of the junction unmatched. CDR1 GTSNPN and CDR2 SVGIG come from the germline V gene (reference sequence). This specimen belongs to a study of T cell responses to AZD1222 COVID-19 vaccine. Study as a whole: Pooled in the analysis were second doses at about 4 or about 12 weeks.

Method: immunoSEQ multiplex PCR; TCRdb's copy keeps in-frame clones and lacks some. The top ten clones hold 4% to 6% of a sample with approximately 100,000 clones, around 90% of them seen once. Study conclusions and caveats: Without day 14 samples, only post-peak T cell repertoires were studied. Nearly half of the spike-specific TCRs reportedly recognize variant regions that carry no mutations. Two AZD1222 doses significantly raised spike-specific TCR breadth and depth over controls.

This sequence originates from an adult in good health. Sequencing used peripheral blood, obtained on day 0 of AZD1222 vaccination. The rearrangement joins TRBV30 to TRBJ2-1; 9 bases match TRBD2. CDR3 in amino acids: CAWAPTSGPYNEQFF. CDR3 nucleotides: TGTGCCTGGGCCCCAACTAGCGGGCCCTACAATGAGCAGTTCTTC. The whole variable domain, remainder taken from reference TRBV30 and TRBJ2-1, is SQTIHQWPATLVQPVGSPLSLECTVEGTSNPNLYWYRQAAGRGLQLLFYSVGIGQISSEVPQNLSASRPQDRQFILSSKKLLLSDSGFYLCAWAPTSGPYNEQFFGPGTRLTVL.